These 3 T cell receptor beta chains were sequenced from one sample in a study of blood T cell repertoires in COVID-19. Sequencing used immunoSEQ multiplex PCR; TCRdb keeps in-frame clones, though not all of them. The table has tens of thousands of clones, nearly 85% seen once. The sample was peripheral blood. These TCRs come from a human donor in a cohort sampled during active COVID-19.

The V gene is TRBV2, the J gene TRBJ2-5; 8 bases match TRBD2. The V and J ends lost 11 bases and 4 bases, in that order; junction bases with no gene match: 21. Germline V gene lookup returns CDR1 SNHLY and CDR2 FYNNEI. CDR3 length: 17 residues. The DNA of the CDR3 is TGTGCCGGGGGTAAGGAGGTAGCGGGGCCGAGAGGAGAGACCCAGTACTTC. Amino acid sequence: CAGGKEVAGPRGETQYF.

The table lists this clone with a count of one. The chain employs TRBV28 and TRBJ1-1; 11 bases fit TRBD1. The CDR3 length is 15 residues. V shed 2 bases and J 6 bases; nucleotides not matched to a gene: 5. Per germline, CDR1 MDHEN and CDR2 SYDVKM. CDR3 sequence reads: CASSLGQGAVAEAFF. The CDR3 nucleotides read TGTGCCAGCAGTTTAGGACAGGGGGCGGTCGCTGAAGCTTTCTTT. Looking up the rest from reference TRBV28 and TRBJ1-1 gives the full variable domain: DVKVTQSSRYLVKRTGEKVFLECVQDMDHENMFWYRQDPGLGLRLIYFSYDVKMKEKGDIPEGYSVSREKKERFSLILESASTNQTSMYLCASSLGQGAVAEAFFGQGTRLTVV.

The chain couples TRBV24-1 to TRBJ2-1; TRBD2 might be the D (6 bases). Trimming pared 1 base from V and 6 bases from J, leaving 12 bases between. The CDR3 contains 15 residues. Germline lookup yields CDR1 KGHDR and CDR2 SFDVKD. DNA of the CDR3: TGTGCCACCAGTGATTTACGGGGGATAAGCAATGAGCAGTTCTTC. Its translation is CATSDLRGISNEQFF.